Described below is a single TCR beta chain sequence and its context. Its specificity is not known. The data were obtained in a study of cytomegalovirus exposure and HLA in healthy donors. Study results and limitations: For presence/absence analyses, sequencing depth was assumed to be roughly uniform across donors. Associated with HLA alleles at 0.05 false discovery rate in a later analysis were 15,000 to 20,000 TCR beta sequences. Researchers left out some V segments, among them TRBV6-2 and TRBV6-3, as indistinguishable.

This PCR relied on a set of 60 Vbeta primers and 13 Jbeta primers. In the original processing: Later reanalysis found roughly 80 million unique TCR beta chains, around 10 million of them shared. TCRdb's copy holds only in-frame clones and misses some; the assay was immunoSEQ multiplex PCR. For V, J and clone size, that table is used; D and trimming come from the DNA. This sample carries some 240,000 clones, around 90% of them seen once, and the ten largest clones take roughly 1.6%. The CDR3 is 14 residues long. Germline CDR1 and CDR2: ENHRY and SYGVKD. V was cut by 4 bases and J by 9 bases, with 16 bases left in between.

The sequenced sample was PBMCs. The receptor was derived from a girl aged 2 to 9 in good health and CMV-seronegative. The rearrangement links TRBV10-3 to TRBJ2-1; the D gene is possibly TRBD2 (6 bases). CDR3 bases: TGTGCCATCAGTGGGGGGGACCTCGATGCTGAGCAGTTCTTC. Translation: CAISGGDLDAEQFF.